This section outlines one T cell receptor beta chain sequence together with its context. This entry is derived from a study of blood T cell repertoires in COVID-19. The CDR3 covers 15 residues. Germline V gene sequence: CDR1 MGHRA, CDR2 YSYEKL. The ends were cut back, 0 bases at V and 2 bases at J, with 11 bases in the middle. This table comes from immunoSEQ multiplex PCR, and its TCRdb copy is limited to in-frame clones, with some not included. Here the sample spans 400,000 or so clones, 70% to 90% being singletons. The chain recombines TRBV4-1 with TRBJ2-7; tentative D call: TRBD1 (6 bases). The sequencing input was peripheral blood. The clonotype was recovered from a young man with COVID-19, enrolled during active disease. CDR3 coding DNA: TGCGCCAGCAGCCAAGATGGGACATTGGCCTACGAGCAGTACTTC. Protein: CASSQDGTLAYEQYF.